Detailed here is one T cell receptor (beta chain). Antigen unknown. V shed 0 bases and J shed 6 bases, with 3 bases lying between them. This CDR3 contains 12 residues. CDR1 KGHSY and CDR2 FQNENV come from the germline V gene. Produced via immunoSEQ multiplex PCR; TCRdb's table is partial and in-frame only. This sample has tens of thousands of clones, with around 87% found just once. The data were obtained in a study of CD8 T cells in acute hepatitis C reinfection. Study-wide background: CD8+ T cells specific for HCV NS3-1073 were sequenced. Study-wide points: TRBV04 and TRBV06 were preferentially used in all groups, not explained by naive pool overrepresentation.

This sample's time point: naive CD8 control sorted from an acute-time-point sample. This clonotype was sampled from a man in his thirties or forties with chronic hepatitis C. V is TRBV16 and J is TRBJ1-5; no definite D call. Input material: naive CD8+ T cells from PBMCs. The CDR3 here is CASSQSPQPQHF. The CDR3 DNA is TGTGCCAGCAGCCAATCGCCTCAGCCCCAGCATTTT.